The 2 T cell receptor beta chains below were found in one sample sequenced in a study of a mutant IDH1 vaccine in newly diagnosed glioma. Assay used: immunoSEQ multiplex PCR; TCRdb lists only in-frame clones, some missing. The sample holds around 50,000 clones, roughly 61% seen once. Time point here: week 47, end of study. Mutant IDH1 20-mer peptide, at 300 ug, made up each vaccine dose, with topical imiquimod. The antigens these receptors bind are not known. The starting material was peripheral blood mononuclear cells (PBMCs), obtained from a glioma patient whose treatment included an IDH1 peptide vaccine. The receptor set was obtained from a man aged 35 to 55 with glioma. Some clones in this sample may be carry-over from other donors' samples.

The J gene is TRBJ2-3, the V gene TRBV4-2, with D possibly matching TRBD2 (6 bases). V was pared by 4 bases and J by 2 bases, with 10 bases between. The CDR3 is 14 residues long. CDR1 and CDR2 from the germline V gene are LGHNA and YNFKEQ. The CDR3 coding sequence is TGTGCCAGCAGCCTCGGGGGAGTCACAGATACGCAGTATTTT. Translated, it gives CASSLGGVTDTQYF.

The V call is TRBV27, the J call TRBJ1-4; weak D call: TRBD1 (5 bases). Trimming stripped 1 base from V and 7 bases from J, with 19 bases between. CDR3 length: 17 residues. The germline V gene has CDR1 MNHEY and CDR2 SMNVEV (reference sequence). CDR3 residues: CASSLLGREKGSEKLFF. Here the CDR3 DNA reads TGTGCCAGCAGTTTATTAGGTCGGGAAAAGGGGAGTGAAAAACTGTTTTTT.